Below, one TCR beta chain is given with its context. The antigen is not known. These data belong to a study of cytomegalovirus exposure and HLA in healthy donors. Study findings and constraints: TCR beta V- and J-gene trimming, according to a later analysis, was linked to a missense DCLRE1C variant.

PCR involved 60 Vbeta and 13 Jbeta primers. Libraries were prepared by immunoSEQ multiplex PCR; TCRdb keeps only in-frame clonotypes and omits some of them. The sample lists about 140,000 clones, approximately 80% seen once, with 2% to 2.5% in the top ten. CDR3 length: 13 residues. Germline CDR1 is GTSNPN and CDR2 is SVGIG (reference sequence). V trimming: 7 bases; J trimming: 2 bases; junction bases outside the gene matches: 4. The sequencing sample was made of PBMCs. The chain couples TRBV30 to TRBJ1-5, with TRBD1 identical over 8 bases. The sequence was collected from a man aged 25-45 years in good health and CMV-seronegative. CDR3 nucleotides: TGTGCCTTTCAGGGGGCCGGCAATCAGCCCCAGCATTTT. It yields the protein CAFQGAGNQPQHF.